Shown below are 8 T cell receptor beta chains from a single sample sequenced in a study of a mutant IDH1 vaccine in newly diagnosed glioma. Measured with immunoSEQ multiplex PCR; TCRdb has only the in-frame clones, and not every one. The repertoire consists of some 60,000 clones, with 80% occurring once and the leading ten covering about 6%. Antigens of these TCRs are unknown. Sample time point: week 11, during vaccination. A 20-mer mutant IDH1 peptide at 300 ug was injected subcutaneously with topical imiquimod. The sequences come from PBMCs, collected from a glioma patient whose treatment included an IDH1 peptide vaccine. The source of these receptors is a man in his fifties or sixties with glioma.

This sequence joins TRBV19 and TRBJ1-6; D possibly corresponds to TRBD1 (5 bases). V lost 1 base to trimming and J lost 9 bases, with 10 bases between them. The CDR3 covers 14 residues. The germline gives CDR1 LNHDA, CDR2 SQIVND (reference sequence). CDR3 loop: CASSIGREISPLHF. The CDR3 bases are TGTGCCAGTAGTATAGGCAGGGAGATTTCACCCCTCCACTTT.

The chain has TRBV11-2 and TRBJ2-1; maybe TRBD1 (6 bases). The CDR3 extends over 13 amino acids. Germline V lookup: CDR1 SGHAT, CDR2 FQNNGV. Trimming shortened V by 4 bases and J by 9 bases, and 13 bases separated the two germline ends. As DNA, the CDR3 is TGTGCCAGCAGCTGGGCAGGGGTGGGTGAGCAGTTCTTC. Translation gives CASSWAGVGEQFF.

This chain links TRBV7-8 with TRBJ2-1; the match to TRBD2 covers 7 bases. Looked up from germline, CDR1 is SGHVS and CDR2 is FQNEAQ. This CDR3 region has 15 residues. V trimming: 5 bases; J trimming: 2 bases; junction bases outside the gene matches: 6. For the CDR3, the DNA is TGTGCCAGCAGCCTCACTAGCGCCACCTACAATGAGCAGTTCTTC. This gives the protein CASSLTSATYNEQFF.

V is TRBV11-2 and J is TRBJ2-2; the match to TRBD1 covers 8 bases. This CDR3 spans 15 amino acids. Germline V gene sequence: CDR1 SGHAT, CDR2 FQNNGV. After removal of 1 base from V and 8 bases from J, the junction contained 6 bases not matched to a gene. DNA for the CDR3: TGTGCCAGCAGCTTAGTATGGACAGGGTATGGGGAGCTGTTTTTT. This translates into CASSLVWTGYGELFF. Complete variable domain (other parts from reference TRBV11-2 and TRBJ2-2): EAGVAQSPRYKIIEKRQSVAFWCNPISGHATLYWYQQILGQGPKLLIQFQNNGVVDDSQLPKDRFSAERLKGVDSTLKIQPAKLEDSAVYLCASSLVWTGYGELFFGEGSRLTVL.

The chain is built from TRBV2 and TRBJ2-6, with TRBD1 matching over 7 bases. The CDR3 totals 15 residues. CDR1 SNHLY and CDR2 FYNNEI come from the germline V gene. V gave up 5 bases and J gave up 4 bases; unmatched junction bases: 5. The DNA of the CDR3 is TGTGCCAGCAGTCCCGGGACAGCCGGGGCCAACGTCCTGACTTTC. It yields the protein CASSPGTAGANVLTF. The variable domain in full, with the rest retrieved from reference TRBV2 and TRBJ2-6, is EPEVTQTPSHQVTQMGQEVILRCVPISNHLYFYWYRQILGQKVEFLVSFYNNEISEKSEIFDDQFSVERPDGSNFTLKIRSTKLEDSAMYFCASSPGTAGANVLTFGAGSRLTVL.

This clone was observed a single time. The chain employs TRBV5-1 and TRBJ2-7; D is unclear. The V gene's germline CDR1 is SGHRS and CDR2 YFSETQ. Between the trimmed V and J ends, which lost 3 bases and 3 bases, there was a span of 7 bases. This CDR3 contains 12 residues. The CDR3 sequence: CASSSENYEQYF. The CDR3 bases are TGCGCCAGCAGCTCGGAAAACTACGAGCAGTACTTC.

This chain's CDR3 is CASSPRGGQTKETQYF. CDR3 DNA: TGTGCCAGCAGTCCTCGGGGCGGACAAACTAAAGAGACCCAGTACTTC. The rearrangement joins TRBV6-6 to TRBJ2-5; perhaps D is TRBD1 or TRBD2 (5 bases each). The CDR3 is made up of 16 amino acids. Trimming took 5 bases from V and 3 from J, leaving 19 bases between them. The V gene's germline CDR1 is MNHNY and CDR2 SVGAGI (reference sequence).

The chain has TRBV7-9 and TRBJ2-3; 7 bases are a match to TRBD1. Germline V CDR1 and CDR2: SEHNR, FQNEAQ (reference sequence). The CDR3 is 15 residues long. Trimming cost V 5 bases and J 4 bases; bases outside gene matches: 9. CDR3 residues: CASSRQGTGPDTQYF. The DNA for the CDR3 is TGTGCCAGCAGCCGACAGGGTACGGGCCCAGATACGCAGTATTTT.